The 10 T cell receptor beta chains in this list originate from one sample, sequenced in a study of tumor-infiltrating lymphocytes in primary liver carcinoma. Unsorted bulk tissue (about 20-32 mg) underwent RNA and DNA co-extraction. Total RNA amounting to around 450 ng was the source from which TCR beta cDNA was made with a constant-region primer. Employing slightly modified ARM-PCR, three nested multiplex PCR rounds were run, and these gave rise to the TCR beta libraries. A C-beta reverse primer was combined with TRBV1-TRBV30 forward primers in the first two PCR rounds, and each round had around 11 cycles. Via MiXCR, TCRdb re-called the multiplex PCR reads, giving one row per CDR3 protein. The sample lists some 180,000 distinct CDR3 sequences; roughly 80% were seen once. The sample was tumor tissue from primary liver carcinoma. These receptors came from a man aged 35 to 55 with primary liver carcinoma and hepatitis B virus infection.

This clonotype was picked up a small number of times. A read error may produce the germline difference seen at one junction end. V is TRBV29-1 and J is TRBJ1-1, with 10 bases identical to TRBD1. CDR3 length: 15 amino acids. The germline V gene encodes CDR1 SQVTM and CDR2 ANQGSEA. Written as DNA, the CDR3 is TGTAGCGTGACAGGGGGCCTCCTCCTGGACACTGAAGCTCTCTTT. This encodes CSVTGGLLLDTEALF.

Turning to this clonotype: This likely comes from a read error, as the CDR3 has no conserved phenylalanine or tryptophan at its end. The chain couples TRBV29-1 to TRBJ2-5; perhaps TRBD2 as D (5 bases). The germline V gene has CDR1 SQVTM and CDR2 ANQGSEA. The V gene lost 5 bases and the J gene lost 1 base, with 14 bases spanning the gap. The CDR3 loop spans 14 amino acids. The CDR3 sequence: CSVNGPSFQETQYY. CDR3 nucleotides: TGCAGCGTTAACGGACCTAGCTTCCAAGAGACCCAGTACTAT.

The V and J genes are TRBV7-9 and TRBJ1-3; the D is unclear. Germline CDR1 reads SEHNR; CDR2 reads FQNEAQ (reference sequence). The CDR3 runs 19 residues. Trimming cost V 7 bases and J 0 bases, with 25 bases left between them. In DNA form, the CDR3 reads TGTGCCAGCAACTCAATGCGCCCTGAGGTCCGAAACTCTGGAAACACCATATATTTT. Translating gives CASNSMRPEVRNSGNTIYF.

This chain uses TRBV5-4 with TRBJ2-1, with 7 bases that match TRBD2. CDR1 SGHNT and CDR2 YYREEE come from the germline V gene (reference sequence). The V and J ends lost 4 bases and 7 bases, in that order; junction bases with no gene match: 14. This CDR3 contains 16 residues. CDR3 residues: CASSLSKRDLRNEQFF. CDR3 sequence (DNA): TGTGCCAGCAGCCTCTCAAAGCGGGACCTAAGGAATGAGCAGTTCTTC.

For this clonotype: This CDR3 is missing its conserved last phenylalanine or tryptophan, likely due to a read error. The rearrangement uses TRBV29-1 and TRBJ2-1; 10 bases line up with TRBD2. CDR3 size: 16 residues. Germline CDR1 and CDR2: SQVTM and ANQGSEA. J was trimmed by 7 bases and V by 2 bases; bases with no gene match: 11. The CDR3 region has the DNA TGCAGCGTTGAACCGTCCGGGACTAGCGCGAGGAATGAGCAGTTCCTC. The encoded protein is CSVEPSGTSARNEQFL.

As for this clonotype: The junction does not match germline at one end; this may be a read error. This chain joins TRBV6-1 and TRBJ2-1; D gene uncertain. This CDR3 is built from 13 residues. Germline CDR1 MNHNS, CDR2 SASEGT. This chain's CDR3 is CASSGRKNIEQFF. The CDR3 DNA follows: TGTGCCAGTAGTGGGCGGAAAAACATTGAGCAGTTCTTC.

Worth noting for this clonotype: A read error may produce the germline difference seen at one junction end. The chain uses TRBV29-1 and TRBJ2-2, with D possibly matching TRBD2 (5 bases). Germline CDR1 and CDR2: SQVTM and ANQGSEA. This CDR3 has 15 residues. The chain's CDR3 is CSAEFADKRTGEPFF. Written as DNA, the CDR3 is TGCAGCGCTGAATTTGCAGACAAAAGGACCGGGGAGCCCTTTTTT.

The sample holds many counts of this clonotype. The V gene is TRBV28, the J gene TRBJ2-1; 12 bases match TRBD2. CDR1 is MDHEN and CDR2 is SYDVKM in the germline V gene. V gave up 6 bases and J gave up 4 bases; unmatched junction bases: 22. This CDR3 is 21 amino acids long. CDR3 DNA: TGTGCCAGCAGCCCCTATTCTCTAGCGGGAGGGCCTAAGGGTCGATACAATGAGCAGTTCTTC. Residues: CASSPYSLAGGPKGRYNEQFF.

As to this clonotype: This could be a read error, since a much larger clone is one nucleotide away. This rearrangement joins TRBV7-8 to TRBJ2-1; D may be TRBD2 (5 bases). Trimming pared 5 bases from V and 7 bases from J, leaving 15 bases between. This CDR3 region has 14 residues. Germline assignment: CDR1 SGHVS and CDR2 FQNEAQ. DNA for the CDR3: TGTGCCAGCAGCCAAGCCGGCCGCGGGAATGAGCAGTTCTTC. Its translation is CASSQAGRGNEQFF.

On this clonotype itself: The CDR3 ends on some other residue instead of the conserved phenylalanine or tryptophan, so this is likely a read error. The chain employs TRBV4-3 and TRBJ2-7; D not resolved. V was pared by 0 bases and J by 3 bases, with 6 bases between. CDR1 and CDR2 from the germline V gene are LGHNA and YSLEER. CDR3 size: 13 residues. The CDR3 sequence: CASSQDMHYEQYI. The CDR3 bases are TGCGCCAGCAGCCAAGATATGCACTACGAGCAGTACATC.